A single sample gave rise to the 16 T cell receptor beta chains below, sequenced in a study of blood T cell repertoires in COVID-19. Method: immunoSEQ multiplex PCR; TCRdb's copy keeps in-frame clones and lacks some. This sample carries about 300,000 clones, 89% of them seen once, and the ten largest clones take approximately 4.7%. Sequencing was carried out using PBMCs or T cells enriched from blood (not recorded which). Every receptor here comes from a man in his 60s who had recovered from COVID-19.

The chain recombines TRBV11-2 with TRBJ2-3, with D perhaps matching TRBD2 (6 bases). Per the germline V gene, CDR1 is SGHAT and CDR2 is FQNNGV. V lost 8 bases to trimming and J lost 7 bases, with 10 bases between them. This CDR3 region has 11 residues. CDR3 amino acids: CASGLYNTQYF. The CDR3 DNA reads as TGTGCCAGCGGACTATACAATACGCAGTATTTT.

V is TRBV6-1 and J is TRBJ2-2, with 8 bases aligning to TRBD1. V shed 0 bases, J shed 1 base, and the junction held 4 bases outside the gene matches. Germline assignment: CDR1 MNHNS and CDR2 SASEGT. This CDR3 is 17 amino acids long. CDR3: CASSEAGTGGNTGELFF. In nucleotides, the CDR3 is TGTGCCAGCAGTGAAGCGGGGACAGGCGGGAACACCGGGGAGCTGTTTTTT.

The gene calls are TRBV7-3 and TRBJ2-2; 7 positions match TRBD2. V lost 2 bases, J lost 6 bases, and 12 bases stayed unmatched. The CDR3 is made up of 17 amino acids. Looked up from germline, CDR1 is SGHTA and CDR2 is FQGTGA. Here the CDR3 reads CASSLRVLADSPGELFF. The DNA for the CDR3 is TGTGCCAGCAGCTTACGGGTTCTAGCGGATTCCCCCGGGGAGCTGTTTTTT.

This clone appeared once. The chain recombines TRBV6-5 with TRBJ2-4, with TRBD2 matching over 11 bases. CDR3 length: 15 amino acids. Germline loops: CDR1 MNHEY, CDR2 SVGAGI. Trimming cost V 6 bases and J 7 bases; bases outside gene matches: 8. This CDR3 reads CASSLAGGPENIQYF. The CDR3 DNA sequence: TGTGCCAGCAGCTTAGCGGGAGGGCCGGAGAACATTCAGTACTTC.

J is TRBJ2-1 and V is TRBV11-2; D is possibly TRBD1 (6 bases). Germline CDR1 SGHAT, CDR2 FQNNGV. This CDR3 has 17 amino acids. V was cut by 1 base and J by 2 bases, with 15 bases left in between. This CDR3 reads CASSLGKGGIAYNEQFF. The CDR3 DNA reads as TGTGCCAGCAGCTTAGGGAAAGGGGGAATTGCCTACAATGAGCAGTTCTTC.

The CDR3 DNA is TGTGCCAGCAGGGAGGGCGGGTCCTCTATCTCCTACGAGCAGTACTTC. Its protein product is CASREGGSSISYEQYF. V is TRBV25-1 and J is TRBJ2-7; the D gene is possibly TRBD2 (6 bases). The CDR3 loop spans 16 amino acids. CDR1 and CDR2 from the germline V gene are MGHDK and SYGVNS. V lost 6 bases and J 0 bases, leaving 18 bases between the germline ends.

V usage is TRBV9 and J usage is TRBJ2-1; D is ambiguous. The CDR3 has 15 residues. CDR1 and CDR2 (germline): SGDLS, YYNGEE. Between the trimmed V and J ends, which lost 0 bases and 4 bases, there was a span of 11 bases. The CDR3: CASSVGSADYNEQFF. The CDR3 DNA follows: TGTGCCAGCAGCGTAGGGTCTGCGGATTACAATGAGCAGTTCTTC. The entire variable domain, with the rest obtained from reference TRBV9 and TRBJ2-1, is as follows: DSGVTQTPKHLITATGQRVTLRCSPRSGDLSVYWYQQSLDQGLQFLIQYYNGEERAKGNILERFSAQQFPDLHSELNLSSLELGDSALYFCASSVGSADYNEQFFGPGTRLTVL.

The chain combines TRBV7-9 with TRBJ2-5, with 7 bases aligning to TRBD1. V trimming: 5 bases; J trimming: 5 bases; junction bases outside the gene matches: 14. The CDR3 totals 16 residues. Germline V CDR1 and CDR2: SEHNR, FQNEAQ (reference sequence). In DNA, the CDR3 is TGTGCCAGCAGCCGGACGACAGGGTCCTCCGGGGAGACCCAGTACTTC. Its translation: CASSRTTGSSGETQYF.

The chain employs TRBV18 and TRBJ2-5, with D unclear. The V gene's germline CDR1 is KGHSH and CDR2 LQKENI. The CDR3 runs 13 residues. V was cut by 3 bases and J by 5 bases, with 10 bases left in between. The CDR3 DNA reads TGTGCCAGCTCACCTACTATGGAGGAGACCCAGTACTTC. Translating gives CASSPTMEETQYF.

In DNA, the CDR3 is TGTGCCAGCAGCCGACAGGGGGCAGGCTACAATGAGCAGTTCTTC. It encodes CASSRQGAGYNEQFF. The rearrangement joins TRBV7-9 to TRBJ2-1, with 10 bases lining up with TRBD1. The CDR3 length is 15 residues. The J segment lost 3 bases and the V segment lost 5 bases, leaving 4 bases of the junction unmatched. Germline CDR1 reads SEHNR; CDR2 reads FQNEAQ (reference sequence). Looking up the rest from reference TRBV7-9 and TRBJ2-1 gives the full variable domain: DTGVSQNPRHKITKRGQNVTFRCDPISEHNRLYWYRQTLGQGPEFLTYFQNEAQLEKSRLLSDRFSAERPKGSFSTLEIQRTEQGDSAMYLCASSRQGAGYNEQFFGPGTRLTVL.

The gene calls are TRBV7-9 and TRBJ1-4, with 8 bases fitting TRBD1. J gave up 3 bases and V 5 bases, and 2 bases lay outside the gene matches. This CDR3 contains 14 residues. Germline lookup yields CDR1 SEHNR and CDR2 FQNEAQ (reference sequence). The CDR3 sequence is CASSAQGANEKLFF. In DNA form, the CDR3 reads TGTGCCAGCAGCGCACAGGGGGCTAATGAAAAACTGTTTTTT.

This rearrangement joins TRBV25-1 to TRBJ1-4, with a possible D match to TRBD1 (6 bases). The V and J ends lost 6 bases and 8 bases respectively, with 13 bases between them. The germline gives CDR1 MGHDK, CDR2 SYGVNS. This CDR3 spans 13 amino acids. The CDR3 loop is CASRLGADEKLFF. CDR3 coding DNA: TGTGCCAGCAGGTTGGGGGCAGACGAAAAACTGTTTTTT. Supplemented by reference TRBV25-1 and TRBJ1-4, the full variable domain reads EADIYQTPRYLVIGTGKKITLECSQTMGHDKMYWYQQDPGMELHLIHYSYGVNSTEKGDLSSESTVSRIRTEHFPLTLESARPSHTSQYLCASRLGADEKLFFGSGTQLSVL.

This sequence joins TRBV29-1 and TRBJ2-2, with 12 bases aligning to TRBD1. The J segment lost 5 bases and the V segment lost 6 bases, leaving 13 bases of the junction unmatched. Germline CDR1 and CDR2: SQVTM and ANQGSEA. The CDR3 is made up of 17 amino acids. CDR3 region: CSVGILGQGAYTGELFF. The CDR3 DNA is TGCAGCGTCGGTATCCTGGGACAGGGGGCTTATACCGGGGAGCTGTTTTTT.

V and J are TRBV6-5 and TRBJ2-2; no clear D gene. The CDR3 is 13 amino acids. Germline-derived CDR1 and CDR2 are MNHEY and SVGAGI. Trimming left V 6 bases short and J 5 bases short, with 10 bases between. The CDR3 DNA reads TGTGCCAGCAGGGTGACTGGTACCGGGGAGCTGTTTTTT. This codes for CASRVTGTGELFF.

The sample holds one count of this clone. The chain employs TRBV4-2 and TRBJ1-4; 10 bases agree with TRBD1. Trimming took 1 base from V and 6 from J; bases not matched to a gene: 2. Germline V gene data show CDR1 as LGHNA and CDR2 as YNFKEQ. This CDR3 is 15 amino acids long. Here the CDR3 reads CASSQGGTGDEKLFF. The CDR3 DNA is TGTGCCAGCAGCCAAGGAGGGACAGGGGATGAAAAACTGTTTTTT.

The rearrangement uses TRBV2 and TRBJ2-2; TRBD2 is a possible D gene (5 bases). This CDR3 spans 12 amino acids. From germline, CDR1 is SNHLY and CDR2 FYNNEI. V lost 7 bases and J 10 bases, leaving 13 bases between the germline ends. The CDR3 protein is CASTLGVPELFF. CDR3 sequence (DNA): TGTGCCAGCACACTAGGTGTGCCGGAGCTGTTTTTT.